Sequencing of this T cell receptor (beta chain) was carried out in a study of CD8 T cells in ankylosing spondylitis. Study-wide points: Ankylosing spondylitis blood seemed to carry a telltale TCR beta motif made of several highly homologous variants.

The CDR3 sequence is 14 residues long. Germline V gene sequence: CDR1 DFQATT, CDR2 SNEGSKA (reference sequence). This clonotype occurred many times. Its antigen remains unknown. MiXCR was run by TCRdb on the 5' RACE reads, yielding one entry per CDR3 protein. The sample holds hundreds of thousands of distinct CDR3 sequences, about 10% seen once. The chain couples TRBV20-1 to TRBJ2-5, with 12 bases that match TRBD2. This receptor was obtained from a male donor with ankylosing spondylitis. Sequencing was done on a sample of blood, either unsorted or a sorted T cell fraction (not recorded which). CDR3 in amino acids: CSPGLAGSQETQYF. CDR3 DNA sequence: TGCAGCCCGGGACTAGCGGGTTCACAAGAGACCCAGTACTTC.